This T cell receptor beta chain appears in the sequencing data of a study of post-analysis software for immune sequencing data. General study results and limits: Comparison of patients with controls showed five or six TRBV segments more frequent in patients, TRBV5-6, TRBV5-1 and TRBV20-1 among them. Normalized Chao1 diversity in multiple sclerosis patients fell significantly below that of controls.

Trimming took off 5 bases at V and 5 bases at J, with 22 bases between the two ends. Germline V gene data show CDR1 as MNHEY and CDR2 as SMNVEV (reference sequence). The CDR3 length is 17 residues. The library was made from cDNA and included unique molecular identifiers. The T cell input of about 0.9 to 10 million gave roughly 0.5 million cDNA molecules. TCRdb redid the calling of the PCR reads with MiXCR, one entry per CDR3 protein. The sample lists hundreds of thousands of distinct CDR3 sequences; roughly 47% were seen once. In the case of this clonotype: Its antigen is unidentified.

Sequences were obtained from blood. This TCR was sampled from a girl under 18 with multiple sclerosis. The chain carries TRBV27 and TRBJ2-1, with D maybe TRBD1 (5 bases). The CDR3 DNA reads as TGTGCCAGCAGTCCCATCTCCCCACAGGTCGAGGACAATGAGCAGTTCTTC. This sequence encodes CASSPISPQVEDNEQFF.